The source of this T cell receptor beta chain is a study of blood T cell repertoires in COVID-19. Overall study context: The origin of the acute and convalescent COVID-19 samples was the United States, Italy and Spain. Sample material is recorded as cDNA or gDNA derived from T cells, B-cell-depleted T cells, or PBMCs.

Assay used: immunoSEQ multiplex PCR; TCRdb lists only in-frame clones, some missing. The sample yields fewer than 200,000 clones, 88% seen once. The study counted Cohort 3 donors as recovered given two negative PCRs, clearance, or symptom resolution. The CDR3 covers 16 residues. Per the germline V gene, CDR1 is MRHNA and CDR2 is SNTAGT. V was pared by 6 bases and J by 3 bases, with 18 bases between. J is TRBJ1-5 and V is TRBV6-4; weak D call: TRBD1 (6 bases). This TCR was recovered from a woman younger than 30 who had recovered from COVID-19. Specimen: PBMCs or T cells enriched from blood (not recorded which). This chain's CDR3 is CASRFNEDSNNQPQHF. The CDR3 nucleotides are TGTGCCAGCAGATTTAACGAGGACAGCAACAATCAGCCCCAGCATTTT.